This T cell receptor (beta chain) derives from a study of beta chain features in type 1 diabetes. Investigators reverse transcribed all isolated RNA, so they sequenced expressed TCRB transcripts. Reads from naive, central memory and regulatory T cell samples averaged about 3.57 million. Assay used: immunoSEQ multiplex PCR; TCRdb lists only in-frame clones, some missing. The table records more than 250,000 clones, about 20% of them present only once. Trimming stripped 2 bases from V and 2 bases from J, with 16 bases between. This CDR3 has 16 residues. Germline CDR1 and CDR2: SGHRS and YFSETQ. Worth noting for this clone: Its antigen is unknown.

Study findings and constraints: Shortening that was moderate but significant affected the TCRB CDR3s of Type 1 diabetes patients in all four CD4+ subsets.

This TCR was sampled from a woman aged 40 to 49 with type 1 diabetes. The V gene is TRBV5-1, the J gene TRBJ1-2; D may be TRBD1 (6 bases). Sequencing input: naive CD4+ T cells from blood. In DNA form, the CDR3 reads TGCGCCAGCAGCTTCGGACCCGTGCAGGGGAACTATGGCTACACCTTC. This gives the protein CASSFGPVQGNYGYTF.